This T cell receptor (beta chain) was captured in a study of control samples from healthy donors and cancer patients. TCRdb's table, derived via immunoSEQ multiplex PCR, lists solely in-frame clones and lacks some. The table lists 73,000 or so clones, about 88% of them singletons. CDR1 is SGHRS, CDR2 YFSETQ, per germline. V trimming: 0 bases; J trimming: 12 bases; junction bases outside the gene matches: 15. The CDR3 consists of 18 residues. The rearrangement uses TRBV5-1 and TRBJ2-7; TRBD2 agrees at 16 bases. Specimen: blood. This receptor was taken from a woman between 45 and 60 years old in good health. CDR3 DNA: TGCGCCAGCAGCTTGGTCCCGGGACTAGCGGGAGGGAAGGCGGCGAGGTACTTC. Translating gives CASSLVPGLAGGKAARYF. Together with reference TRBV5-1 and TRBJ2-7, the CDR3 gives the full variable domain: KAGVTQTPRYLIKTRGQQVTLSCSPISGHRSVSWYQQTPGQGLQFLFEYFSETQRNKGNFPGRFSGRQFSNSRSEMNVSTLELGDSALYLCASSLVPGLAGGKAARYFGPGTRLTVT.